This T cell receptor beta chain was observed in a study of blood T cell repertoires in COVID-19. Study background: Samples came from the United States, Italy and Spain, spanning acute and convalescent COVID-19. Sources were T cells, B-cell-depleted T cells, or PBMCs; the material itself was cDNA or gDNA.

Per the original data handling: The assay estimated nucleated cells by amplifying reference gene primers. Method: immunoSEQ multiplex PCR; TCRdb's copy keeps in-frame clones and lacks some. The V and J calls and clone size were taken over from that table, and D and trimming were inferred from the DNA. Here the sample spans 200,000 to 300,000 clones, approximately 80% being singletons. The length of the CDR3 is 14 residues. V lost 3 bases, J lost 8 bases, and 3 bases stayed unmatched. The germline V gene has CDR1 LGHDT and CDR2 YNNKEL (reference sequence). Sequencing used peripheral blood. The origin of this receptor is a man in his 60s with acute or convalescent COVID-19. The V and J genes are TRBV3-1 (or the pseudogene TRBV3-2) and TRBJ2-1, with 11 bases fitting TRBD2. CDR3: CASSHPTSGDEQFF. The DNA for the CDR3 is TGTGCCAGCAGCCACCCGACTAGCGGGGATGAGCAGTTCTTC.